The clone carrying this T cell receptor beta chain has ten or more counts. Its antigen is not known. This sample was taken from a study of cytomegalovirus exposure and HLA in healthy donors. PCR was performed using 60 Vbeta and 13 Jbeta primers. TCRdb's copy holds only in-frame clones and misses some; the assay was immunoSEQ multiplex PCR. This sample has some 150,000 clones, with roughly 79% found just once. Study outcomes and limitations: Highest at DRB1 and lowest at HLA-C, TCR association rates differed among HLA loci in a later analysis. A later analysis showed HLA-associated TCR beta chains outstripping equally common others in clonal expansion. Cytomegalovirus status was reportedly diagnosed by the classifier with high specificity and sensitivity.

CDR3 size: 14 residues. Deletions cut 1 base from V and 1 base from J, with 7 bases between. The V gene's germline CDR1 is MDHEN and CDR2 SYDVKM. The chain links TRBV28 to TRBJ1-1; D is unclear. Sequenced material: PBMCs. The sequence was obtained from a woman aged 30 to 39 in good health and CMV-seropositive. CDR3 in DNA: TGTGCCAGCAGTTTATCAATCAGGAACACTGAAGCTTTCTTT. The encoded protein is CASSLSIRNTEAFF.